These T cell receptor beta chains were read from a single sample in a study of blood T cell repertoires in COVID-19. Assay: immunoSEQ multiplex PCR; the TCRdb copy retains only in-frame clones and omits some. The sample holds about 410,000 clones, 75% to 90% seen once. Sequenced: peripheral blood. The receptors shown here come from a middle-aged woman with COVID-19, enrolled during active disease. CDR3s leave out the opening cysteine and the closing phenylalanine or tryptophan. Each record gives: clone size, V gene, J gene, D gene, CDR3 protein. A D gene is named only where the DNA matches it firmly. Clone size is given for some rows only: seen once, a few or many times, or a class if the clone is expanded.

.	TRBV19	TRBJ2-3	.	ASSIYSRTDTQY
.	TRBV30	TRBJ1-1	.	AWSVFVNTEAF
.	TRBV11-2	TRBJ2-7	.	ASSVISTYEQY
.	TRBV7-8	TRBJ1-5	.	ASSLGVGVMNQPQH
.	TRBV5-4	TRBJ2-2	TRBD2	ASSSSGGAPGELF
.	TRBV18	TRBJ1-4	.	ASSLLDSALF
.	TRBV28	TRBJ1-1	.	ASRRIRLFEAF
.	TRBV7-2	TRBJ2-4	.	ASSLRRMELNIQY
.	TRBV7-9	TRBJ1-1	.	ATQRTDNTEAF
.	TRBV12-3/TRBV12-4	TRBJ1-2	TRBD1	ASSHRGNYGYT
.	TRBV7-3	TRBJ2-3	.	ASSRGPADTQY
.	TRBV28	TRBJ1-1	.	ASTLWAGSTEAF
.	TRBV9	TRBJ1-6	.	ASSATTGYSPLH
.	TRBV9	TRBJ2-2	TRBD2	ASQRGGRGGELF
.	TRBV28	TRBJ1-4	.	ASSSPVANEKLF
.	TRBV5-6	TRBJ2-6	.	ASSFRGFSGANVLT
.	TRBV27	TRBJ1-4	TRBD1	ASSWTGGFEKLF
once	TRBV7-9	TRBJ1-2	TRBD1	ASSLVTGPSYGYT
.	TRBV5-6	TRBJ1-5	.	ASSLAYGAGSGNQPQH
.	TRBV19	TRBJ2-7	TRBD1	ASNQPGQGNEQY
.	TRBV6-2/TRBV6-3	TRBJ2-1	.	ASSRGHQTPKFYNEQF
.	TRBV7-9	TRBJ1-2	.	ASSFYDSVNYGYT
.	TRBV7-2	TRBJ1-5	TRBD1	ASSLKQGANQPQH
.	TRBV7-8	TRBJ2-5	TRBD1	ASSLRGTGQTQY
.	TRBV10-2	TRBJ2-1	.	ASRPSRGSSYNEQF
.	TRBV7-2	TRBJ1-4	TRBD1	ASSLRQGRSGEKLF
.	TRBV28	TRBJ2-5	TRBD1	ASRSLRDRAGETQY
.	TRBV13	TRBJ2-7	TRBD2	ASSLGPGLANEQY
.	TRBV28	TRBJ1-4	.	ASSLAREVVGLF
.	TRBV5-1	TRBJ2-1	.	ASSFSASDTRF
.	TRBV7-2	TRBJ2-3	TRBD1	ASSLEGQGAADTQY
.	TRBV5-1	TRBJ2-3	TRBD2	ASSFTSGRTDTQY
.	TRBV27	TRBJ1-6	TRBD1	ASSFLPWDRGSQGSPLH
.	TRBV11-2	TRBJ2-2	.	ASSRQNTGELF
.	TRBV2	TRBJ1-6	.	ASSVSNSPLH
once	TRBV7-9	TRBJ2-7	TRBD2	ASSFGTSGRSQY
.	TRBV5-8	TRBJ1-1	.	ASSSARTQREAF
.	TRBV7-8	TRBJ1-5	.	ASSPRGDGAGQPQH
.	TRBV2	TRBJ2-1	.	ASSDAAPGSYNEQF
.	TRBV7-9	TRBJ1-6	TRBD1	ASSEDRGGNSPLH
.	TRBV28	TRBJ1-1	.	ASGRVLRNTEAF
once	TRBV5-1	TRBJ2-5	TRBD1	ASSVGGAQETQY
.	TRBV6-5	TRBJ2-7	.	ASRDLGTPAYEQY
once	TRBV6-5	TRBJ2-7	TRBD1	ASSLQGAWPYEQY
.	TRBV6-5	TRBJ1-2	TRBD1	ASSYSTGTGNGYT
.	TRBV15	TRBJ1-3	.	ATSRGSPRDSGNTIY
.	TRBV28	TRBJ2-2	.	ASNREIVGELF
once	TRBV27	TRBJ1-5	.	ASSLAGEGNQPQH
few	TRBV4-3	TRBJ1-3	TRBD1	ASSQDIPGQGSGNTIY